Listed below are T cell receptor beta chains from one sample, sequenced in a study of T cells in Graves' hyperthyroidism and ophthalmopathy. Via MiXCR, TCRdb re-called the multiplex PCR reads, giving one row per CDR3 protein. This sample has approximately 430,000 distinct CDR3 sequences, with about 15% found just once. Sequencing was performed on blood. The receptors here all came from a young woman with Graves' hyperthyroidism. Each CDR3 is given with its conserved first and last residue. The D gene is left open where the match is weak. Only some rows state a clone size, as once, few, many or a class for expanded clones.

v_call,j_call,clone_size,cdr3_length,d_call,cdr3_aa,cdr3_nt
TRBV2,TRBJ1-2,many,13,.,CASSEGTRYGYTF,TGTGCCAGCAGTGAAGGGACACGCTATGGCTACACCTTC
TRBV6-1,TRBJ1-1,many,14,.,CASSQFRETTEAFF,TGTGCCAGCAGCCAGTTCAGGGAAACCACTGAAGCTTTCTTT
TRBV10-2,TRBJ1-2,few,18,.,CASSEVFGSQFSNYGYTF,TGCGCCAGCAGTGAAGTGTTCGGCAGCCAATTCTCTAACTATGGCTACACCTTC
TRBV20-1,TRBJ1-2,many,15,.,CSASSSRESNYGYTF,TGCAGTGCTAGTTCCTCTCGAGAGTCTAACTATGGCTACACCTTC
TRBV7-8,TRBJ2-1,many,17,TRBD2,CASSLVERGTAGNEQFF,TGTGCCAGCAGCTTAGTCGAGCGGGGGACTGCCGGGAATGAGCAGTTCTTC
TRBV7-2,TRBJ2-7,many,13,.,CASSFEGGYEQYF,TGTGCCAGCAGCTTTGAGGGGGGGTACGAGCAGTACTTC
TRBV20-1,TRBJ2-7,many,14,.,CSAVDSQSSYEQYF,TGCAGTGCTGTTGATAGTCAGAGCTCCTACGAGCAGTACTTC
TRBV20-1,TRBJ1-4,few,15,.,CSASVETGRNEKLFF,TGCAGTGCTAGTGTTGAAACAGGGCGTAATGAAAAACTGTTTTTT
TRBV20-1,TRBJ2-1,.,11,.,CSVRLGYEQFF,TGCAGTGTTAGATTAGGGTATGAGCAGTTCTTC
TRBV5-1,TRBJ1-6,few,15,.,CASSLAGLGRSPLHF,TGCGCCAGCAGCTTGGCCGGATTGGGACGGTCACCCCTCCACTTT
TRBV9,TRBJ2-1,.,22,TRBD1,CASSVDRGPSMIPRSSYNEQFF,TGTGCCAGCAGCGTAGACAGGGGGCCATCCATGATCCCTAGGAGCTCCTACAATGAGCAGTTCTTC
TRBV2,TRBJ2-2,many,15,.,CASSLDGGATGELFF,TGTGCCAGCAGTCTAGATGGAGGGGCCACCGGGGAGCTGTTTTTT